Following are 25 T cell receptor beta chains from one sample sequenced in a study of early T cells in non-severe SARS-CoV-2 infection. TCRdb passed the 5' RACE reads through MiXCR, listing each CDR3 protein once. The sample consists of approximately 70,000 distinct CDR3 sequences, about an eighth of them appearing once. Sample: whole blood. The receptors originated from an adult who was a healthcare worker with PCR-confirmed SARS-CoV-2 infection or an uninfected control (not recorded which).

This clonotype was seen at least ten times. The V call is TRBV3-1, the J call TRBJ1-5; the D gene is possibly TRBD1 (6 bases). This CDR3 region has 14 residues. Germline V CDR1 and CDR2: LGHDT, YNNKEL (reference sequence). With 2 bases removed from V and 3 bases from J, the gap between germline ends came to 8 bases. The CDR3: CASSQTGYNQPQHF. In nucleotides, the CDR3 is TGTGCCAGCAGCCAAACAGGGTACAATCAGCCCCAGCATTTT.

The chain combines TRBV12-3 or TRBV12-4 with TRBJ2-1, with D possibly called TRBD1 or TRBD2 (6 bases each). Trimming removed 8 bases from V and 6 bases from J, with 14 bases in between. This CDR3 has 13 amino acids. The DNA of the CDR3 is TGTGCCAGCGGCGGGACAAGTGCCAATGAGCAGTTCTTC. Its translation: CASGGTSANEQFF.

This clonotype came up many times. This rearrangement joins TRBV28 to TRBJ1-1; D uncertain. The germline CDR1 and CDR2 sequences are MDHEN and SYDVKM. V lost 2 bases and J lost 4, with 14 bases in between. This CDR3 is 15 amino acids long. The CDR3: CASSLGSGFRTEAFF. As DNA, the CDR3 is TGTGCCAGCAGTTTAGGGTCGGGGTTTCGCACTGAAGCTTTCTTT.

This clonotype appeared many times. The chain carries TRBV20-1 and TRBJ2-7, with TRBD2 matching 15 bases. This CDR3 has 16 amino acids. J lost 0 bases, V lost 3 bases, and 3 bases had no gene match. Germline V gives CDR1 DFQATT, CDR2 SNEGSKA (reference sequence). The CDR3 loop reads CSASGTSGRFSYEQYF. DNA of the CDR3: TGCAGTGCTAGCGGGACTAGCGGGAGGTTCTCCTACGAGCAGTACTTC.

In its sample, this clonotype was seen many times. This sequence joins TRBV11-2 and TRBJ2-2; D is possibly TRBD1 or TRBD2 (5 bases each). CDR1 and CDR2 (germline): SGHAT, FQNNGV. V shed 8 bases and J shed 2 bases, with 15 bases lying between them. This CDR3 region has 15 residues. CDR3 sequence (DNA): TGTGCCAGCGGGGCGGCTAGCCAAAACACCGGGGAGCTGTTTTTT. Translation: CASGAASQNTGELFF.

This clonotype was recorded many times. V usage is TRBV7-9 and J usage is TRBJ1-4; D gene unclear. Germline CDR1 is SEHNR and CDR2 is FQNEAQ (reference sequence). The CDR3 extends over 11 amino acids. V shed 4 bases and J shed 8 bases, with 5 bases lying between them. The CDR3 loop is CASSSSEKLFF. CDR3 nucleotide sequence: TGTGCCAGCAGCTCGAGCGAAAAACTGTTTTTT.

This clonotype was seen many times. This chain joins TRBV4-3 and TRBJ2-3, with a tentative D call TRBD2 (5 bases). The CDR3 loop spans 16 amino acids. Between the trimmed V and J ends, which lost 0 bases and 1 base, there was a span of 11 bases. CDR1 is LGHNA and CDR2 is YSLEER in the germline V gene. The CDR3: CASSQDLAGGTDTQYF. The DNA for the CDR3 is TGCGCCAGCAGCCAAGATCTCGCGGGTGGCACAGATACGCAGTATTTT.

There are many counts of this clonotype. The V gene is TRBV29-1, the J gene TRBJ1-3; a weak D match, TRBD1 (5 bases). The V gene lost 3 bases and the J gene lost 4 bases, with 7 bases spanning the gap. The CDR3 covers 12 residues. CDR1 is SQVTM and CDR2 is ANQGSEA in the germline V gene. CDR3 region: CSVDEGGNTIYF. As DNA, the CDR3 is TGCAGCGTTGATGAGGGGGGAAACACCATATATTTT.

This clonotype occurred many times. This chain joins TRBV6-5 and TRBJ2-6; D gene uncertain. V was cut by 6 bases and J by 0 bases, with 6 bases left in between. Germline-derived CDR1 and CDR2 are MNHEY and SVGAGI. This CDR3 has 14 amino acids. CDR3 loop: CASRESSGANVLTF. CDR3 bases: TGTGCCAGCAGAGAAAGCTCTGGGGCCAACGTCCTGACTTTC.

This clonotype was seen repeatedly, ten times or more. The chain has TRBV7-8 and TRBJ2-2; the match to TRBD2 covers 10 bases. The trim removed 5 bases at V and 2 bases at J, leaving 8 bases unmatched. The CDR3 has 17 amino acids. Per the germline V gene, CDR1 is SGHVS and CDR2 is FQNEAQ. The CDR3 DNA sequence: TGTGCCAGCAGCGCCTATACTAGCGGGATTAACACCGGGGAGCTGTTTTTT. This gives the protein CASSAYTSGINTGELFF. Based on the CDR3 plus reference TRBV7-8 and TRBJ2-2, the full variable domain is GAGVSQSPRYKVAKRGQDVALRCDPISGHVSLFWYQQALGQGPEFLTYFQNEAQLDKSGLPSDRFFAERPEGSVSTLKIQRTQQEDSAVYLCASSAYTSGINTGELFFGEGSRLTVL.

This clonotype was counted ten times or more. The chain couples TRBV12-3 or TRBV12-4 to TRBJ2-1; D gene uncertain. Trimming stripped 6 bases from V and 10 bases from J, with 10 bases between. The CDR3 consists of 11 residues. The CDR3 here is CASSKDREQFF. DNA of the CDR3: TGTGCCAGCAGCAAGGACCGGGAGCAGTTCTTC.

This clonotype was seen many times. The V gene is TRBV12-3 or TRBV12-4, the J gene TRBJ2-1, with D maybe TRBD1 (6 bases). V was shortened by 7 bases and J by 0 bases, with 13 bases between the two germline ends. The CDR3 length is 15 residues. As DNA, the CDR3 is TGTGCCAGCACGCAGGGGATTAGCTCCTACAATGAGCAGTTCTTC. Translating it yields CASTQGISSYNEQFF.

This clonotype was detected many times. The rearrangement joins TRBV2 to TRBJ2-5; D call uncertain. CDR3 size: 16 residues. From germline, CDR1 is SNHLY and CDR2 FYNNEI. V lost 5 bases and J 4 bases, leaving 20 bases between the germline ends. CDR3 protein: CASSRTTLRDRETQYF. CDR3 DNA sequence: TGTGCCAGCAGTCGGACGACCCTGAGAGATAGAGAGACCCAGTACTTC.

The chain couples TRBV12-3 or TRBV12-4 to TRBJ1-2, with 9 bases lining up with TRBD1. With 7 bases clipped from V and 2 bases from J, the junction kept 5 bases outside the gene matches. The CDR3 sequence is 14 residues long. CDR3 in DNA: TGTGCCAGCATCCCCGGGACAGGGAACTATGGCTACACCTTC. As protein: CASIPGTGNYGYTF.

In its sample, this clonotype was seen many times. The CDR3 loop reads CSARVFGQGAWNEQFF. Written as DNA, the CDR3 is TGCAGTGCTAGAGTTTTCGGACAGGGGGCGTGGAATGAGCAGTTCTTC. This sequence joins TRBV20-1 and TRBJ2-1, with 11 bases matching TRBD1. Trimming cost V 1 base and J 7 bases; bases outside gene matches: 9. This CDR3 is 16 amino acids long. Germline values: CDR1 DFQATT, CDR2 SNEGSKA (reference sequence).

The rearrangement joins TRBV28 to TRBJ2-7, with D possibly TRBD1 on 6 matching bases. Trimming removed 5 bases at V and 0 bases at J, with 11 bases between. This CDR3 has 14 residues. Germline assignment: CDR1 MDHEN and CDR2 SYDVKM. The DNA of the CDR3 is TGTGCCAGCAGTAAACAGGGTATCTCCTACGAGCAGTACTTC. Encoded protein: CASSKQGISYEQYF.

In this sample, this clonotype turned up many times. The V and J genes are TRBV18 and TRBJ2-3, with a weak D call TRBD1 (6 bases). The CDR3 has 15 amino acids. V lost 3 bases and J lost 0, with 10 bases in between. The V gene's germline CDR1 is KGHSH and CDR2 LQKENI. CDR3 amino acids: CASSPVQGSTDTQYF. In DNA, the CDR3 is TGTGCCAGCTCACCCGTCCAGGGGAGCACAGATACGCAGTATTTT.

V and J are TRBV6-6 and TRBJ1-1; D is undetermined. Germline CDR1 MNHNY, CDR2 SVGAGI (reference sequence). The CDR3 extends over 14 amino acids. Trimming shortened V by 6 bases and J by 5 bases, and 16 bases separated the two germline ends. The CDR3 loop is CASRERTDWTEAFF. CDR3 DNA: TGTGCCAGCAGGGAACGAACAGACTGGACTGAAGCTTTCTTT.

A few counts support this clonotype. The rearrangement links TRBV28 to TRBJ2-2; D is uncertain. CDR1 MDHEN and CDR2 SYDVKM come from the germline V gene. V lost 5 bases and J 3 bases, leaving 13 bases between the germline ends. The CDR3 length is 15 residues. The CDR3 nucleotides are TGTGCCAGCAGTACCCCCAAAGCCGACACCGGGGAGCTGTTTTTT. It yields the protein CASSTPKADTGELFF.

This clonotype was detected ten times or more. CDR3 sequence (DNA): TGTGCCAGCAGCCGGACAGCGGTAGATACGCAGTATTTT. Translated: CASSRTAVDTQYF. The chain joins TRBV9 to TRBJ2-3; tentative D call: TRBD1 (6 bases). The germline gives CDR1 SGDLS, CDR2 YYNGEE. CDR3 length equals 13 residues. V was cut by 4 bases and J by 5 bases, with 11 bases left in between.

This clonotype came up many times. The V gene is TRBV12-3 or TRBV12-4, the J gene TRBJ1-2, with a tentative D call TRBD1 (5 bases). CDR3 length: 15 amino acids. Trimming removed 7 bases from V and 4 bases from J, with 19 bases in between. In DNA form, the CDR3 reads TGTGCCAGCACCCCCTCGGGGGGGAGAAGCTATGGCTACACCTTC. Amino acids: CASTPSGGRSYGYTF.

In this sample, this clonotype turned up many times. The chain joins TRBV10-3 to TRBJ2-7; weak D call: TRBD1 (5 bases). The germline V gene has CDR1 ENHRY and CDR2 SYGVKD. V was shortened by 0 bases and J by 2 bases, with 11 bases between the two germline ends. There are 15 residues in the CDR3. The CDR3 spells CAISESTAGTYEQYF. CDR3 nucleotide sequence: TGTGCCATCAGTGAGTCCACAGCAGGGACCTACGAGCAGTACTTC.

This clonotype was recorded many times. V is TRBV5-1 and J is TRBJ1-1; TRBD1 agrees at 8 bases. Unmatched junction bases numbered 10, after V lost 4 bases and J lost 5 bases. Germline assignment: CDR1 SGHRS and CDR2 YFSETQ. This CDR3 is built from 15 residues. Here the CDR3 DNA reads TGCGCCAGCAGCCCCGCCCGGGACAGGAAGACTGAAGCTTTCTTT. Its protein product is CASSPARDRKTEAFF.

This clonotype was recorded at least ten times. At one end the junction does not follow the germline gene, possibly because of a read error. The chain has TRBV6-1 and TRBJ1-1; D not resolved. This CDR3 has 10 amino acids. Per germline, CDR1 MNHNS and CDR2 SASEGT. CDR3 coding DNA: TGTGCCAGCAGTGAAGAGGCTCACCTCTTT. It yields the protein CASSEEAHLF.

This chain joins TRBV20-1 and TRBJ1-2, with TRBD1 as a possible D gene (5 bases). Germline V gene lookup returns CDR1 DFQATT and CDR2 SNEGSKA (reference sequence). The CDR3 consists of 14 residues. V lost 6 bases to trimming and J lost 2 bases, with 16 bases between them. The CDR3 spells CSATKLGGNYGYTF. The CDR3 DNA sequence: TGCAGTGCCACAAAACTGGGGGGGAACTATGGCTACACCTTC.